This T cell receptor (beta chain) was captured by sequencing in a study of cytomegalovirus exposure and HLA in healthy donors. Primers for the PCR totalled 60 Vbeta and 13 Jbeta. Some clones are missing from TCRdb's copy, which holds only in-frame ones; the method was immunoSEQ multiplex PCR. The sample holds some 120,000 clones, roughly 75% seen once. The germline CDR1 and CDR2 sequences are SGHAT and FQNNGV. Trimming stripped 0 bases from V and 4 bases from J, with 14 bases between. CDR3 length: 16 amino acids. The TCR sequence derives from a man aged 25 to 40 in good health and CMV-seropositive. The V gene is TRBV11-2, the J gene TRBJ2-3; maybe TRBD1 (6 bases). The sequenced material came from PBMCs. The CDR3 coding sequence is TGTGCCAGCAGCTTAGACGAGGGGGATCTATCAGATACGCAGTATTTT. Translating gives CASSLDEGDLSDTQYF.